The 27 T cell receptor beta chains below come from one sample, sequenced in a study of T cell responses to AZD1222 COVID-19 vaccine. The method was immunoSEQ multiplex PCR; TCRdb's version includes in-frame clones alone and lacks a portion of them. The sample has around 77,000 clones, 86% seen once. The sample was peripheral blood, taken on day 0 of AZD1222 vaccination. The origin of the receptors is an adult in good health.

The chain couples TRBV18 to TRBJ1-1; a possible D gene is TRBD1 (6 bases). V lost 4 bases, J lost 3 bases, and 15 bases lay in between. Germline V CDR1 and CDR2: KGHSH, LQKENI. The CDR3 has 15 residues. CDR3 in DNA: TGTGCCAGCTCACGGGATCAGGGGTTGGACACTGAAGCTTTCTTT. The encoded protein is CASSRDQGLDTEAFF. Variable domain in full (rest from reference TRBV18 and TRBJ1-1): NAGVMQNPRHLVRRRGQEARLRCSPMKGHSHVYWYRQLPEEGLKFMVYLQKENIIDESGMPKERFSAEFPKEGPSILRIQQVVRGDSAAYFCASSRDQGLDTEAFFGQGTRLTVV.

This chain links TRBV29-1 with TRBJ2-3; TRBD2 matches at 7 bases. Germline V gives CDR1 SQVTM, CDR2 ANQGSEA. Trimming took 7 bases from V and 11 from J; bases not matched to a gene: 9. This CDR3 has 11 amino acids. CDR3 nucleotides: TGCAGCGGATTAGACGGGAGGAAGCAGTATTTT. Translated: CSGLDGRKQYF.

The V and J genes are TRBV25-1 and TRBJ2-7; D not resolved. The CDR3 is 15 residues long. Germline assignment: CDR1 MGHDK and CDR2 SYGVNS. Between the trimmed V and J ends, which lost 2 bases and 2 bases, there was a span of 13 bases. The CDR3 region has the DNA TGTGCCAGCAGTGAAGCCAACAGTGCGGCCTACGAGCAGTACTTC. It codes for CASSEANSAAYEQYF.

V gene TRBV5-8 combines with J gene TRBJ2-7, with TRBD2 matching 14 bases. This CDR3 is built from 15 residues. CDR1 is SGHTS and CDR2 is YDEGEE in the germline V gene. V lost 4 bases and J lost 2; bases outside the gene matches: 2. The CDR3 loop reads CASSEGLAGAYEQYF. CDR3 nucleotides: TGTGCCAGCAGCGAGGGACTAGCGGGAGCCTACGAGCAGTACTTC.

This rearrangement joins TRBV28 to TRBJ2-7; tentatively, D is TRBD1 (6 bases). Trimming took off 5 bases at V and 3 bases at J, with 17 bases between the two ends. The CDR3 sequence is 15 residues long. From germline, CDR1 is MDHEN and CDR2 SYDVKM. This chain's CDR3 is CASSPLSAGDYEQYF. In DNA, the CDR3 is TGTGCCAGCAGTCCCCTATCGGCAGGGGACTACGAGCAGTACTTC. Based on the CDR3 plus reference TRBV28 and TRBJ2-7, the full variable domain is DVKVTQSSRYLVKRTGEKVFLECVQDMDHENMFWYRQDPGLGLRLIYFSYDVKMKEKGDIPEGYSVSREKKERFSLILESASTNQTSMYLCASSPLSAGDYEQYFGPGTRLTVT.

The DNA for the CDR3 is TGTGCCAGTAGTATTACCAGCTATAGCAATCAGCCCCAGCATTTT. Its translation: CASSITSYSNQPQHF. The rearrangement links TRBV19 to TRBJ1-5, with unresolved D. Germline CDR1 is LNHDA and CDR2 is SQIVND (reference sequence). The V gene lost 3 bases and the J gene lost 0 bases, with 9 bases spanning the gap. This CDR3 spans 15 amino acids.

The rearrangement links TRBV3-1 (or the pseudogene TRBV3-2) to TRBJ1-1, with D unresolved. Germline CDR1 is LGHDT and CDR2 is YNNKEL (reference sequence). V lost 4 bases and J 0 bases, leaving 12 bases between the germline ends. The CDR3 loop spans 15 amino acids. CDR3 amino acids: CASSRDGDMNTEAFF. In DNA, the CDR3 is TGTGCCAGCAGCCGAGACGGCGACATGAACACTGAAGCTTTCTTT.

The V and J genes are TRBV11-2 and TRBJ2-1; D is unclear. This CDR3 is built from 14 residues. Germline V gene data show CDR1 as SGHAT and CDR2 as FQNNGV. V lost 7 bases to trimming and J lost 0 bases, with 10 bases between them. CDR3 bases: TGTGCCAGCACCCAGGCTTTCTCCTACAATGAGCAGTTCTTC. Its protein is CASTQAFSYNEQFF.

CDR3: CASREGQGDSYEQYF. The DNA of the CDR3 is TGTGCCAGCAGGGAGGGACAGGGGGATTCCTACGAGCAGTACTTC. The chain joins TRBV6-6 to TRBJ2-7; TRBD1 agrees at 11 bases. This CDR3 has 15 residues. In germline, CDR1 is MNHNY, CDR2 SVGAGI (reference sequence). After removal of 6 bases from V and 1 base from J, the junction contained 5 bases not matched to a gene.

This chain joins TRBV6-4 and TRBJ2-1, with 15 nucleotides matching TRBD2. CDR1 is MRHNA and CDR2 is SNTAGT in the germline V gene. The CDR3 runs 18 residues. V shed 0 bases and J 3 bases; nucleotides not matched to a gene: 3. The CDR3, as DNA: TGTGCCAGCAGTGACTCAAGGACTAGCGGGAGGGGCTACAATGAGCAGTTCTTC. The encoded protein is CASSDSRTSGRGYNEQFF.

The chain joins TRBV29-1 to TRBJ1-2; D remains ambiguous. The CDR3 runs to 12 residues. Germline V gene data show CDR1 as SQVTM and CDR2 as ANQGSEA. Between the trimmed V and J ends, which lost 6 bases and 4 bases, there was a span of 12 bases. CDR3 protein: CSVTGPRYGYTF. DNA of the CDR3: TGCAGCGTCACCGGGCCTCGCTATGGCTACACCTTC.

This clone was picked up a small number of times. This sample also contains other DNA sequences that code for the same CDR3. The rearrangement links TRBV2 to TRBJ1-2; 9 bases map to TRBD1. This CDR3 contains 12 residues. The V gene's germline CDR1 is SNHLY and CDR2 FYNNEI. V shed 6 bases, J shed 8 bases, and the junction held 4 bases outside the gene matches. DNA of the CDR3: TGTGCCAGCAGGACAGGGGGTGGCGGCTACACCTTC. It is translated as CASRTGGGGYTF.

CDR3 protein: CASRHTTGWPGANVLTF. CDR3 bases: TGTGCCAGTAGGCACACGACAGGGTGGCCTGGGGCCAACGTCCTGACTTTC. The V and J genes are TRBV19 and TRBJ2-6; 7 nucleotides line up with TRBD1. With V trimmed by 6 bases and J by 2 bases, 10 bases remained unmatched. CDR3 length: 17 residues. Germline CDR1 is LNHDA and CDR2 is SQIVND (reference sequence).

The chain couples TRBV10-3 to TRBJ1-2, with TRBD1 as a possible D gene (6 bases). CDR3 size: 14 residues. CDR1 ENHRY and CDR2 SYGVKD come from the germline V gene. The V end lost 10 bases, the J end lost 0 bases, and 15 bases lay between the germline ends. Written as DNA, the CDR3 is TGTGCCAGTGGACAGATCATTTCTAACTATGGCTACACCTTC. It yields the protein CASGQIISNYGYTF.

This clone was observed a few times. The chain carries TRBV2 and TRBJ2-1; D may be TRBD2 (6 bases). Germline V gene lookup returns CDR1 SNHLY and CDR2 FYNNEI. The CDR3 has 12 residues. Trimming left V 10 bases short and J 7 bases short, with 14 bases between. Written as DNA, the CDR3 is TGTGCCACCATTGCGGGGAGGAATGAGCAGTTCTTC. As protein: CATIAGRNEQFF.

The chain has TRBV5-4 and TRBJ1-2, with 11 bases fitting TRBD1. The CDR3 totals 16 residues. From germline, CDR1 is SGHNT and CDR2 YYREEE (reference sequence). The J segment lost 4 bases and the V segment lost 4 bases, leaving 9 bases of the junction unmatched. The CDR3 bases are TGTGCCAGCAGCCCCGGGACAGGGGGTGTGGGCTATGGCTACACCTTC. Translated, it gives CASSPGTGGVGYGYTF.

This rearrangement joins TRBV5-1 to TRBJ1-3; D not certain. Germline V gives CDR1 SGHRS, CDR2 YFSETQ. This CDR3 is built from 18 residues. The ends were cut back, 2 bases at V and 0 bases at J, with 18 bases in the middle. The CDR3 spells CASSFVEGKGNSGNTIYF. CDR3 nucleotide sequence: TGCGCCAGCAGCTTTGTTGAAGGAAAGGGAAACTCTGGAAACACCATATATTTT.

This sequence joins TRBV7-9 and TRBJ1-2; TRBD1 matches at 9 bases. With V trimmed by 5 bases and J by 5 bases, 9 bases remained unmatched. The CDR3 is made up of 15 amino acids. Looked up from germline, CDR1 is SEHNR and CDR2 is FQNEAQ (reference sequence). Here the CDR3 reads CASSPPGQGIYGYTF. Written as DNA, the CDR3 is TGTGCCAGCAGCCCGCCGGGACAGGGAATATATGGCTACACCTTC.

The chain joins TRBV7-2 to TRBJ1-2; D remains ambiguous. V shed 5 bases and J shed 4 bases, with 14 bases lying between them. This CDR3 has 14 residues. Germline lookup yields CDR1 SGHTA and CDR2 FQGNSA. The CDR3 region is CASSPYQTPYGYTF. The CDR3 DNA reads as TGTGCCAGCAGCCCCTACCAGACCCCCTATGGCTACACCTTC.

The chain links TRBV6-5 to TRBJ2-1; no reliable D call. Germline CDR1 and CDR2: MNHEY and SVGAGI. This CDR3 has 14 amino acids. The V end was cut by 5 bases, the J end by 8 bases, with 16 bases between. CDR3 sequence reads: CASSPSHVNDEQFF. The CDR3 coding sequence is TGTGCCAGCAGTCCCAGCCACGTAAATGATGAGCAGTTCTTC.

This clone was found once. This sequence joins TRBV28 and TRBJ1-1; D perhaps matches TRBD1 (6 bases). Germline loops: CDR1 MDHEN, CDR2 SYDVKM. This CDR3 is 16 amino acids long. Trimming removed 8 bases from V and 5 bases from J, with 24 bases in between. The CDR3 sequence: CASGDGEARGRTEAFF. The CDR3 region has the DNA TGTGCCAGCGGGGACGGTGAGGCCAGGGGAAGGACTGAAGCTTTCTTT.

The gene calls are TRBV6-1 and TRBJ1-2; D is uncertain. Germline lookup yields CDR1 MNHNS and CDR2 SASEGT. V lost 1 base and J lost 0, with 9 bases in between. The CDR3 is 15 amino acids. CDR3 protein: CASSEGFAANYGYTF. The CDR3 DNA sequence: TGTGCCAGCAGTGAAGGGTTTGCAGCTAACTATGGCTACACCTTC.

The CDR3 region has the DNA TGTGCCAGCAGCTTGGGGGGTACAGGGGATAGCAATCAGCCCCAGCATTTT. Residues: CASSLGGTGDSNQPQHF. The chain joins TRBV5-4 to TRBJ1-5; 7 bases line up with TRBD1. Germline assignment: CDR1 SGHNT and CDR2 YYREEE (reference sequence). This CDR3 spans 17 amino acids. After removal of 0 bases from V and 0 bases from J, the junction contained 6 bases not matched to a gene.

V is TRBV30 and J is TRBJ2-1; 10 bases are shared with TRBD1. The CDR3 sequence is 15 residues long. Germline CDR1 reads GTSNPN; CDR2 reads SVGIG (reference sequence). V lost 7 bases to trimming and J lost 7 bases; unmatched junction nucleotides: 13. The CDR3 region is CALSGTGDVMNEQFF. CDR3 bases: TGTGCCTTATCCGGGACAGGGGACGTGATGAATGAGCAGTTCTTC.

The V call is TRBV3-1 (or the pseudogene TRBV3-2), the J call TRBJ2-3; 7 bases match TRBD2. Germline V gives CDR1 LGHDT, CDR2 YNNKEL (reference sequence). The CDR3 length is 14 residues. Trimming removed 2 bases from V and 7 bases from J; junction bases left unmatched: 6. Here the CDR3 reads CASSQRLAANTQYF. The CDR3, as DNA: TGTGCCAGCAGCCAACGGCTAGCGGCGAATACGCAGTATTTT.

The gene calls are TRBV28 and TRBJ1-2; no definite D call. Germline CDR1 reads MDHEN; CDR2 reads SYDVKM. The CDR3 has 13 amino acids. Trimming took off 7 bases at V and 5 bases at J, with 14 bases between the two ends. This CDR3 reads CASTRPQRYGYTF. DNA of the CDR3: TGTGCCAGCACCCGGCCCCAGCGATATGGCTACACCTTC.

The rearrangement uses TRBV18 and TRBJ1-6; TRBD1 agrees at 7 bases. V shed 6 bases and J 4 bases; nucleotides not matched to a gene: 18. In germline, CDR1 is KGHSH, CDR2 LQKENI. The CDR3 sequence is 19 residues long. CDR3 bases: TGTGCCAGCTCTCCGGCACTCGACAGGGAATCTGCTTATAATTCACCCCTCCACTTT. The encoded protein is CASSPALDRESAYNSPLHF.